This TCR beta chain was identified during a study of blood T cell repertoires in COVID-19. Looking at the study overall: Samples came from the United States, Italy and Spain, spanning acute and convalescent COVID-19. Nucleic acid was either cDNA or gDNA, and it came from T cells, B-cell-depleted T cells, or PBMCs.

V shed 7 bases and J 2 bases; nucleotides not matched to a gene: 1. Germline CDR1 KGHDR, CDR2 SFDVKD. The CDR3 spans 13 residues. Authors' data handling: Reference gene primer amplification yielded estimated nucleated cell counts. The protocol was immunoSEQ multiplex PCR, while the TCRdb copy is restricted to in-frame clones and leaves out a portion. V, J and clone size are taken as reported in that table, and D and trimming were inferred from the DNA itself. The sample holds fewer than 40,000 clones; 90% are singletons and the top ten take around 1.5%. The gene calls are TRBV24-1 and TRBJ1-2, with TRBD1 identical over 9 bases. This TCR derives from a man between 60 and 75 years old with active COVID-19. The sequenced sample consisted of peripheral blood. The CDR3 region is CATRGQGNYGYTF. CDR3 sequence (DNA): TGTGCCACCAGGGGACAGGGAAACTATGGCTACACCTTC.